This TCR beta chain comes out of a study of shared clonotypes between healthy human individuals. The study's findings and limits: With few donors, the genetic and exposure-history diversity represented was limited.

About this clone itself: Its antigen is unknown.

The CDR3 is made up of 14 amino acids. Germline V gives CDR1 LNHDA, CDR2 SQIVND (reference sequence). Trimming shortened V by 4 bases and J by 6 bases, and 15 bases separated the two germline ends. Assay execution proceeded at the deep level. The protocol was immunoSEQ multiplex PCR, while the TCRdb copy is restricted to in-frame clones and leaves out a portion. Among about 2.1 million clones listed, around 93% were seen once. CD8 cells classed as naive were CD45RO-negative and positively selected for CCR7, excluding terminally differentiated effector memory CD45RA+ cells. The study drew its donors from healthy HIV-negative adults without recent acute infections or vaccinations.

The V and J genes are TRBV19 and TRBJ1-2; maybe TRBD1 (5 bases). This sequence originates from a man aged 18 to 29 in good health. Some clones in this sample may be carry-over from other donors' samples. The specimen sequenced was naive CD8+ T cells from PBMCs. CDR3: CASSRWDPRDGYTF. The CDR3 DNA sequence: TGTGCCAGTAGTAGATGGGACCCCCGGGATGGCTACACCTTC. Variable domain in full (rest from reference TRBV19 and TRBJ1-2): DGGITQSPKYLFRKEGQNVTLSCEQNLNHDAMYWYRQDPGQGLRLIYYSQIVNDFQKGDIAEGYSVSREKKESFPLTVTSAQKNPTAFYLCASSRWDPRDGYTFGSGTRLTVV.